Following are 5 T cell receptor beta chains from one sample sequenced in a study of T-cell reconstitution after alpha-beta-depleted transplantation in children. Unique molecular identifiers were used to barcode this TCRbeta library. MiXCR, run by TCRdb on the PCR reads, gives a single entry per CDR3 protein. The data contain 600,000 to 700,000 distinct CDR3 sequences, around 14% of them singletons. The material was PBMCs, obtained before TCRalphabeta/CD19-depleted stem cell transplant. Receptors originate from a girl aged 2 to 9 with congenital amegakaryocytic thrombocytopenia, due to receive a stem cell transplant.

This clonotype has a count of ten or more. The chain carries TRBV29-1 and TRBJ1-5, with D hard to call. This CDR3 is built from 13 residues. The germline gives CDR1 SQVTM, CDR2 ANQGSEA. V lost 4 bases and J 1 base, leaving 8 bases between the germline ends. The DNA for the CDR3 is TGCAGCGTTGCGGTCGGGAGCAATCAGCCCCAGCATTTT. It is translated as CSVAVGSNQPQHF.

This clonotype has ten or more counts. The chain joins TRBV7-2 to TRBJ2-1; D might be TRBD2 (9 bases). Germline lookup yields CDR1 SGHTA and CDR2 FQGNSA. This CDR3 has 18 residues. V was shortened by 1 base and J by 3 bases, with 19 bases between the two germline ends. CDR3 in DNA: TGTGCCAGCAGCTTAGTCGCTAGCGGGACAGGTTTCTACAATGAGCAGTTCTTC. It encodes CASSLVASGTGFYNEQFF.

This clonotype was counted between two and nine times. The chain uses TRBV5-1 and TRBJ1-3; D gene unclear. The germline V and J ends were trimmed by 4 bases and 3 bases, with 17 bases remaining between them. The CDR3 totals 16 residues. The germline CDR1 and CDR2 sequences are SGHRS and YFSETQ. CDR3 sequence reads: CASSLGLGSGGNTIYF. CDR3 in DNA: TGCGCCAGCAGCCTCGGACTGGGTTCCGGTGGAAACACCATATATTTT.

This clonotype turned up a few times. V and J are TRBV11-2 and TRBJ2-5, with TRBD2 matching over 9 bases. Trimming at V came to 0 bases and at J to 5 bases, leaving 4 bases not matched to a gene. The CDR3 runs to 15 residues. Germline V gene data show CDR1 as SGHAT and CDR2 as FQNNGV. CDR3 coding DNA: TGTGCCAGCAGCTTAGAGGGGACTAGCTATGAGACCCAGTACTTC. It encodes CASSLEGTSYETQYF.

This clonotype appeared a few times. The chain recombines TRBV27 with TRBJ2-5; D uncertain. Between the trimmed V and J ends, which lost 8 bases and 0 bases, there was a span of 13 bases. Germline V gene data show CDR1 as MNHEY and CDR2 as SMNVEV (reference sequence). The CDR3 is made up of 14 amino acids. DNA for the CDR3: TGTGCCAGCCAGCGAACTGTGTACCAAGAGACCCAGTACTTC. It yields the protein CASQRTVYQETQYF.